This TCR beta chain is from a study of patients and donors after allogeneic stem cell transplantation. The germline V gene has CDR1 DFQATT and CDR2 SNEGSKA (reference sequence). The CDR3 runs 11 residues. Trimming stripped 5 bases from V and 4 bases from J, with 8 bases between. This clonotype was counted ten times or more. Each CDR3 protein is one row after TCRdb ran MiXCR on the RT-PCR reads. The sample yields about 87,000 distinct CDR3 sequences, 5% seen once. V and J are TRBV20-1 and TRBJ1-2, with unresolved D. This receptor was obtained from a human donor who was either an allogeneic HSCT recipient or a stem cell or donor lymphocyte infusion donor (not recorded which). It is not recorded whose cells these are; they may come from a transplant donor. Material: blood, either unsorted or a sorted T cell fraction (not recorded which). The CDR3 here is CSAEGTYGYTF. The CDR3 DNA follows: TGCAGTGCTGAGGGTACCTATGGCTACACCTTC.